The source of this T cell receptor beta chain is a study of CD8 T cells in Susac syndrome. Study details: There were about 6 sequenced Susac syndrome patients with active disease and 8 or 9 in remission. Patients with Susac syndrome were therapy-naive, taking corticosteroids, with some also receiving intravenous immunoglobulin, or taking intravenous immunoglobulin alone at the time their blood was drawn. Study conclusions and caveats: As the study acknowledged, the number of individuals who were part of its TCR sequencing and HLA analysis was relatively small.

TCR beta sequences were obtained from blood CD8+ and CD4+ T cells. Reverse transcription of roughly 0.45 to 1 ug RNA was performed with random hexamers. TCRdb reprocessed the immunoSEQ multiplex PCR reads via MiXCR and lists one record per CDR3 protein. The profile shows about 77,000 distinct CDR3 sequences, roughly 91% of them singletons. On this clonotype: Its antigen is currently unknown.

Trimming shortened V by 4 bases and J by 0 bases, and 10 bases separated the two germline ends. CDR3 length: 15 amino acids. The germline V gene encodes CDR1 SGDLS and CDR2 YYNGEE. Sequenced sample: CD4+ T cells from PBMCs. The TCR originated in a human donor with Susac syndrome. The chain carries TRBV9 and TRBJ1-4; a weak D match, TRBD1 (6 bases). The CDR3 region has the DNA TGTGCCAGCAGCCTGACAGGTGCAACTAATGAAAAACTGTTTTTT. It encodes CASSLTGATNEKLFF.